This TCR beta chain comes out of a study of graft-versus-host responses after intestinal transplantation (dated by TCRdb to the early 2020s). For the wider study: Multivisceral, liver-intestinal, or isolated intestinal transplants were received by the recipients. Of the 20 to 25 intestinal transplant recipients enrolled in the cohort, one of whom was a retransplant, a few patients without pretransplant specimens were excluded. Donor T cell macrochimerism was defined as a peak of at least 4% donor T cells among recipient peripheral blood mononuclear cells. All recipients received anti-thymocyte globulin induction followed by maintenance tacrolimus and steroids for around 3 years. Graft-versus-host and host-versus-graft alloreactive T cell clones were tracked in the graft, circulation and bone marrow after intestinal transplantation using bulk TCR-beta CDR3 sequencing. Samples from three later patients were sequenced in-house on an Illumina MiSeq with MiXCR processing rather than by the commercial service. To identify alloreactive clones, pre-transplant mixed lymphocyte reaction products were sequenced and compared with unstimulated pre-transplant donor and recipient T cells.

What the research found in general, with its limitations: Conclusions were limited by the relatively low number and heterogeneity of intestinal transplant patients. Patients with donor T cell macrochimerism had high GvH to HvG T cell clonal ratios in their allografts. GvH clones were detected in recipient bone marrow, and some appeared earlier in ileal mucosa or blood, consistent with an intestinal mucosal origin. Early after transplant, peak levels of circulating GvH clones were associated with declines in HvG clones.

With respect to this clone: Which antigen it targets is not known. No base-level quality is on record; no much larger clone is a single base apart.

In light of the paper, this sample's time point label describes: cells obtained before transplantation from donor or recipient. CD3+CD4+ and CD3+CD8+ populations were FACS-sorted from unstimulated pre-transplant donor and recipient cells taken from spleen or lymph nodes. The germline V end is reduced by 3 bases and the J end by 0 bases; junction bases left unmatched: 7. The CDR3 runs 19 amino acids, cysteine and phenylalanine included. CDR3 DNA is the only sequence kept; it has 57 bases, read in frame from the first base. Per the germline V gene, SGHTA is the CDR1 and FQGNSA is the CDR2. The library was obtained by the immunoSEQ multiplex PCR assay. For most patients, genomic DNA was isolated using the Qiagen DNeasy Blood and Tissue Kit and was shipped frozen to Adaptive Biotechnologies for TCR sequencing. Adaptive Biotechnologies carried out high-throughput TCR-beta CDR3 sequencing of genomic DNA for most patients. For the original study's pipeline: TCR sequencing data for more than 15 patients were retrieved from Adaptive's ImmunoSEQ software; a few other patients were processed with MiXCR and VDJtools. To correct CD4 versus CD8 sorting errors, any sequence found in both subsets at a frequency ratio below 5:1 was removed. CDR3 nucleotide sequences shared between donor and recipient were removed because the origin of such sequences could not be assigned. To be classed as alloreactive, a clone needed at least 2-fold expansion over unstimulated cells and a minimum CFSE-low frequency of 0.002% (template counts) or 0.001% (read counts). Clones were considered mappable if detected in sequenced pre-transplant spleen, lymph node, or MLR CFSE-low populations of the donor or recipient. The cumulative frequency of alloreactive clones was calculated as a percentage of all sequences, weighted by copy number. Entries here come from immuneACCESS through TCRdb and include only in-frame sequences with V and J called. Some clones fail to appear in such tables; in the studies checked, an unresolved V gene covers under half of the shortfall, and the cause of the remainder is unknown. V and J calls plus clone size are reproduced from that table; the DNA served to infer D and trimming. This sample comprises about 89,000 clones, 90% to 95% of them detected only once. More than 0.095% of the sample belongs to the ten largest clones.

The sequencing used unstimulated CD4+ T cells sorted from spleen or lymph node cells, collected before intestinal transplant. The sequence joins TRBV7-2 to TRBJ2-3; TRBD2 matches 15 bases in the middle. The clonotype was recovered from a human donor who received an intestinal transplant. Read as DNA, the sequence is TGTGCCAGCAGCTTTACTAGGACTAGCGGGGGGGCTAGCACAGATACGCAGTATTTT. This sequence encodes CASSFTRTSGGASTDTQYF.